One and the same sample provided the 19 T cell receptor beta chains below, sequenced in a study of T-cell reconstitution after alpha-beta-depleted transplantation in children. Unique molecular identifiers were incorporated when the TCRbeta library was constructed. One entry per CDR3 protein results from TCRdb running MiXCR on the PCR reads. This sample has about 200,000 distinct CDR3 sequences, with 5.5% to 7% found just once. Sequencing was performed on PBMCs, taken before TCRalphabeta/CD19-depleted stem cell transplant. These receptor sequences come from a girl less than two years old with combined immunodeficiency, due to receive a stem cell transplant.

This clonotype was seen at least ten times. This chain connects TRBV20-1 to TRBJ2-1; TRBD2 might be the D (6 bases). The CDR3 runs to 14 residues. Trimming pared 3 bases from V and 1 base from J, leaving 10 bases between. From germline, CDR1 is DFQATT and CDR2 SNEGSKA (reference sequence). The CDR3 sequence: CSASGGSSYNEQFF. For the CDR3, the DNA is TGCAGTGCTAGTGGGGGGAGTTCCTACAATGAGCAGTTCTTC.

This clonotype was counted between two and nine times. J is TRBJ2-1 and V is TRBV4-1, with 14 positions matching TRBD2. This CDR3 is 21 amino acids long. The trim removed 0 bases at V and 0 bases at J, leaving 10 bases unmatched. Germline CDR1 MGHRA, CDR2 YSYEKL. The CDR3 nucleotides are TGCGCCAGCAGCCAAGATCGGGTGACTAGCGGGGGGGCCAGCTCCTACAATGAGCAGTTCTTC. Translating it yields CASSQDRVTSGGASSYNEQFF.

In its sample, this clonotype was seen many times. The chain employs TRBV28 and TRBJ1-2, with TRBD1 matching over 8 bases. The germline gives CDR1 MDHEN, CDR2 SYDVKM. V was pared by 7 bases and J by 4 bases, with 2 bases of the junction left unmatched. The CDR3 loop spans 12 amino acids. The CDR3 loop reads CASTGTGYGYTF. The DNA for the CDR3 is TGTGCCAGCACCGGGACAGGCTATGGCTACACCTTC.

The gene calls are TRBV4-3 and TRBJ2-6; D call uncertain. The CDR3 runs 14 residues. Germline CDR1 reads LGHNA; CDR2 reads YSLEER. The V gene lost 2 bases and the J gene lost 1 base, with 3 bases spanning the gap. The CDR3 nucleotides are TGCGCCAGCAGCCAACCGTCTGGGGCCAACGTCCTGACTTTC. Protein product: CASSQPSGANVLTF.

This clonotype has ten or more counts. CDR3 loop: CSGTGGAGTGELFF. In DNA, the CDR3 is TGCAGCGGGACAGGGGGCGCGGGCACCGGGGAGCTGTTTTTT. This chain connects TRBV29-1 to TRBJ2-2; 11 bases map to TRBD1. The V gene end was trimmed by 7 bases and the J gene end by 4 bases; junction bases not matched to a gene: 5. Germline V lookup: CDR1 SQVTM, CDR2 ANQGSEA. This CDR3 is 14 amino acids long.

This clonotype was observed at least ten times. The chain is built from TRBV29-1 and TRBJ1-2, with a possible D match to TRBD1 (6 bases). The germline gives CDR1 SQVTM, CDR2 ANQGSEA. V dropped 7 bases and J dropped 2 bases, with 17 bases sitting between them. This CDR3 region has 14 residues. CDR3 loop: CSDVDTGANYGYTF. CDR3 DNA sequence: TGCAGCGACGTGGACACGGGGGCCAACTATGGCTACACCTTC.

The sample holds many counts of this clonotype. The rearrangement links TRBV20-1 to TRBJ1-2, with D unclear. CDR1 DFQATT and CDR2 SNEGSKA come from the germline V gene (reference sequence). The ends were cut back, 1 base at V and 3 bases at J, with 12 bases in the middle. There are 14 residues in the CDR3. This CDR3 is CSARGGGLDYGYTF. In DNA, the CDR3 is TGCAGTGCTAGAGGTGGAGGGCTGGACTATGGCTACACCTTC.

There are a few counts of this clonotype. The V and J genes are TRBV20-1 and TRBJ1-1; D call uncertain. Germline CDR1 reads DFQATT; CDR2 reads SNEGSKA (reference sequence). This CDR3 contains 13 residues. V dropped 3 bases and J dropped 6 bases, with 14 bases sitting between them. This CDR3 is CSASARLTAEAFF. CDR3 coding DNA: TGCAGTGCTAGTGCGAGGTTAACTGCTGAAGCTTTCTTT.

This clonotype was seen at least ten times. This sequence joins TRBV20-1 and TRBJ2-1, with D possibly being TRBD2 (7 bases). V dropped 6 bases and J dropped 8 bases, with 20 bases sitting between them. CDR1 is DFQATT and CDR2 is SNEGSKA in the germline V gene (reference sequence). CDR3 length: 14 residues. The CDR3: CSARGGGGTDEQFF. The CDR3 region has the DNA TGCAGTGCCCGGGGAGGGGGGGGTACCGATGAGCAGTTCTTC.

This clonotype was seen repeatedly, ten times or more. The chain is built from TRBV4-1 and TRBJ2-7, with TRBD1 matching over 7 bases. This CDR3 is 14 amino acids long. From germline, CDR1 is MGHRA and CDR2 YSYEKL. With 2 bases clipped from V and 3 bases from J, the junction kept 4 bases outside the gene matches. DNA for the CDR3: TGCGCCAGCAGCCAAACCGGGACAGTCTACGAGCAGTACTTC. This sequence encodes CASSQTGTVYEQYF.

This chain uses TRBV5-1 with TRBJ1-1, with D possibly being TRBD1 (6 bases). CDR3 size: 16 residues. Trimming took 4 bases from V and 6 from J, leaving 22 bases between them. Per germline, CDR1 SGHRS and CDR2 YFSETQ. CDR3 DNA: TGCGCCAGCAGCCTCAACTGGACAGACCGGTGGGCTGAAGCTTTCTTT. Translation gives CASSLNWTDRWAEAFF.

Ten or more counts support this clonotype. This chain links TRBV21-1 with TRBJ2-3; the D call TRBD2 from the table was never checked on the DNA. TRBV21-1 is a pseudogene locus. This CDR3 is built from 18 residues. Written as DNA, the CDR3 is TGTGCCAGCAAGGGACTAGCGGCACAATATTCTAGCACAGATACGCAGTATTTT. It specifies CASKGLAAQYSSTDTQYF.

Many counts were recorded for this clonotype. This sequence joins TRBV21-1 and TRBJ2-7; the table gives TRBD2 as D, unverified against the DNA. TRBV21-1 is a pseudogene locus. The CDR3 loop spans 15 amino acids. This CDR3 reads CASSKSGRYSYEQYF. CDR3 sequence (DNA): TGTGCCAGCAGCAAATCCGGGAGGTACTCCTACGAGCAGTACTTC.

This clonotype has at least ten counts. V usage is TRBV20-1 and J usage is TRBJ2-7; D might be TRBD2 (5 bases). V dropped 5 bases and J dropped 3 bases, with 11 bases sitting between them. The CDR3 has 12 residues. CDR1 is DFQATT and CDR2 is SNEGSKA in the germline V gene (reference sequence). Here the CDR3 reads CSAEEEYYEQYF. The CDR3 region has the DNA TGCAGTGCTGAGGAGGAGTACTACGAGCAGTACTTC.

This clonotype was counted at least ten times. The rearrangement joins TRBV6-5 to TRBJ2-7; 7 bases line up with TRBD1. CDR3 length: 13 amino acids. After removal of 6 bases from V and 0 bases from J, the junction contained 2 bases not matched to a gene. Germline V lookup: CDR1 MNHEY, CDR2 SVGAGI. CDR3 DNA sequence: TGTGCCAGCAGGACAGGGAGCTCCTACGAGCAGTACTTC. The encoded protein is CASRTGSSYEQYF.

This clonotype has a count of ten or more. The gene calls are TRBV28 and TRBJ2-7; D not certain. With 3 bases removed from V and 4 bases from J, the gap between germline ends came to 16 bases. Germline CDR1 reads MDHEN; CDR2 reads SYDVKM. The CDR3 totals 15 residues. The CDR3 protein is CASSFSGEDGYEQYF. DNA for the CDR3: TGTGCCAGCAGTTTTTCCGGAGAGGACGGGTACGAGCAGTACTTC.

This clonotype was recorded at least ten times. This chain joins TRBV4-3 and TRBJ2-7; 8 bases line up with TRBD2. The germline gives CDR1 LGHNA, CDR2 YSLEER. The CDR3 loop spans 15 amino acids. The trim removed 8 bases at V and 1 base at J, leaving 10 bases unmatched. CDR3 in amino acids: CASRAGVFGSYEQYF. The CDR3 DNA follows: TGCGCCAGCCGAGCGGGAGTCTTCGGTTCCTACGAGCAGTACTTC.

The sample holds a few counts of this clonotype. The chain has TRBV5-1 and TRBJ2-1, with TRBD2 matching 7 bases. Germline CDR1 SGHRS, CDR2 YFSETQ. Trimming at V came to 3 bases and at J to 3 bases, leaving 6 bases not matched to a gene. This CDR3 has 15 residues. The CDR3, as DNA: TGCGCCAGCAGCTGGGGGAGGGGCGGCTACAATGAGCAGTTCTTC. It translates to CASSWGRGGYNEQFF.

This clonotype came up many times. This sequence joins TRBV7-3 and TRBJ2-5; TRBD2 is a possible D gene (6 bases). This CDR3 has 15 amino acids. V lost 6 bases and J lost 3, with 17 bases in between. Germline loops: CDR1 SGHTA, CDR2 FQGTGA. The CDR3 nucleotides are TGTGCCAGCAGTTATCACCGGGACTCTGAAGAGACCCAGTACTTC. Translated: CASSYHRDSEETQYF.